What follows are 7 T cell receptor beta chains derived from one specimen sequenced in a study of shared clonotypes between healthy human individuals (dated by TCRdb to 2020 to 2021). The library was built by means of the immunoSEQ multiplex PCR assay. TCRdb took this table from immuneACCESS and kept in-frame rearrangements with V and J called. Such tables lack part of the clones; where checked against another copy, unresolved V genes explain under half of the gap, and the rest is unexplained. This sample gives over 1.5 million clones in total; approximately 98% of them show up just once. The biggest ten clones account for 0.45% of the sample. Sample: naive CD4+ T cells sorted from blood. This specimen's cell subset or site label, interpreted: CD45RA+ positively selected. These receptors were obtained from a man between 25 and 39 years old in good health.

J is TRBJ2-1 and V is TRBV5-1, with 10 bases identical to TRBD2. This CDR3 has 18 amino acids. The junction had 15 bases not matched to a gene; V was cut back by 4 bases and J by 5 bases. Germline CDR1 is SGHRS and CDR2 is YFSETQ. CDR3 coding DNA: TGCGCCAGCAGCGAGCTTGCTAGCGGGAGAGGGGTTAACAATGAGCAGTTCTTC. Encoded protein: CASSELASGRGVNNEQFF.

This clone was observed a single time. The rearrangement links TRBV2 to TRBJ2-1; D ambiguous. V lost 5 bases, J lost 8 bases, and 10 bases lay in between. Germline CDR1 is SNHLY and CDR2 is FYNNEI. The CDR3 length is 12 residues. The CDR3 bases are TGTGCCAGCAGTTGGACCCGGTATGAGCAGTTCTTC. As protein: CASSWTRYEQFF. The variable domain in full, completed from reference TRBV2 and TRBJ2-1, reads EPEVTQTPSHQVTQMGQEVILRCVPISNHLYFYWYRQILGQKVEFLVSFYNNEISEKSEIFDDQFSVERPDGSNFTLKIRSTKLEDSAMYFCASSWTRYEQFFGPGTRLTVL.

The chain carries TRBV9 and TRBJ1-1; 8 bases agree with TRBD1. This CDR3 has 16 amino acids. Trimming removed 1 base from V and 6 bases from J; junction bases left unmatched: 11. Per germline, CDR1 SGDLS and CDR2 YYNGEE. CDR3 nucleotides: TGTGCCAGCAGCGTATCAGGCGGACAGGGCGGCGCTGAAGCTTTCTTT. It is translated as CASSVSGGQGGAEAFF.

The V gene is TRBV5-1, the J gene TRBJ2-1; D not certain. Germline loops: CDR1 SGHRS, CDR2 YFSETQ. The length of the CDR3 is 14 residues. Trimming took 5 bases from V and 0 from J, leaving 9 bases between them. CDR3 sequence (DNA): TGCGCCAGCAGATCCCAGATCTCCTACAATGAGCAGTTCTTC. Amino acids: CASRSQISYNEQFF.

The CDR3 loop is CASIVGLRQELETQYF. CDR3 nucleotide sequence: TGTGCCAGCATAGTGGGTCTGAGACAGGAATTAGAGACCCAGTACTTC. This rearrangement joins TRBV2 to TRBJ2-5; D may be TRBD1 (6 bases). V was pared by 7 bases and J by 4 bases, with 22 bases between. This CDR3 has 16 residues. Germline V gene sequence: CDR1 SNHLY, CDR2 FYNNEI.

CDR3 coding DNA: TGTGCCAGCAGCGGAGTAGCGGGAGGTGAGCAGTTCTTC. Protein: CASSGVAGGEQFF. The chain joins TRBV11-2 to TRBJ2-1, with 10 bases identical to TRBD2. CDR3 size: 13 residues. The V gene's germline CDR1 is SGHAT and CDR2 FQNNGV. V was pared by 5 bases and J by 9 bases, with 4 bases of the junction left unmatched.

J is TRBJ2-2 and V is TRBV10-1; no firm D call. CDR1 and CDR2 (germline): WNHNN, SYGVQD (reference sequence). CDR3 length equals 14 residues. The ends were cut back, 6 bases at V and 4 bases at J, with 12 bases in the middle. This chain's CDR3 is CASSLGSFTGELFF. The CDR3 DNA reads as TGCGCCAGCAGCCTTGGCAGCTTCACCGGGGAGCTGTTTTTT.